This record covers a single TCR beta chain. The sample originates from a study of blood T cell repertoires in COVID-19. Across the study: Sample material is recorded as cDNA or gDNA derived from T cells, B-cell-depleted T cells, or PBMCs.

The authors' processing: It was from reference gene primer amplification that nucleated cell counts were estimated. Clones were read by immunoSEQ multiplex PCR, and TCRdb kept only the in-frame ones, dropping some. The V and J calls and clone size were taken over from that table, and D and trimming were inferred from the DNA. The sample records roughly 350,000 clones, over 80% being singletons. Trimming removed 1 base from V and 6 bases from J; junction bases left unmatched: 5. Germline assignment: CDR1 GTSNPN and CDR2 SVGIG (reference sequence). This CDR3 spans 14 amino acids. This sequence joins TRBV30 and TRBJ2-4; 8 bases align to TRBD2. What was sequenced was peripheral blood. The clonotype originates from a woman in her 50s with COVID-19, enrolled during active disease. CDR3 in DNA: TGTGCCTGGAGTGCGAGCGGGAGACTAAACATTCAGTACTTC. Protein sequence: CAWSASGRLNIQYF.